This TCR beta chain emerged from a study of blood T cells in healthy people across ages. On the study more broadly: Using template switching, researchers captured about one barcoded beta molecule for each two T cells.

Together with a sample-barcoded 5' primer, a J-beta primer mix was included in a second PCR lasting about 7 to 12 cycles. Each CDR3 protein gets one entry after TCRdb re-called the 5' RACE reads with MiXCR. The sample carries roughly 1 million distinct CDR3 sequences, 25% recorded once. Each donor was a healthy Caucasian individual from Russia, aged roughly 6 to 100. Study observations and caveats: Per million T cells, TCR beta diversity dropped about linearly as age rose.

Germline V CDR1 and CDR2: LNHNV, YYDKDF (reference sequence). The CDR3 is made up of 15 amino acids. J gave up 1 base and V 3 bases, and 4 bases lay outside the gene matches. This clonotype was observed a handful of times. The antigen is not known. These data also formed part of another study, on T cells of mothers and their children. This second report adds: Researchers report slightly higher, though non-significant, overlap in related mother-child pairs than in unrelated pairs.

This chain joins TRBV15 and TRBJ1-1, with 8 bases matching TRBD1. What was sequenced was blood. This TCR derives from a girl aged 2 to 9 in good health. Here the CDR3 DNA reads TGTGCCACCAGCAGCAGGGACAGGACGAACACTGAAGCTTTCTTT. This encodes CATSSRDRTNTEAFF.